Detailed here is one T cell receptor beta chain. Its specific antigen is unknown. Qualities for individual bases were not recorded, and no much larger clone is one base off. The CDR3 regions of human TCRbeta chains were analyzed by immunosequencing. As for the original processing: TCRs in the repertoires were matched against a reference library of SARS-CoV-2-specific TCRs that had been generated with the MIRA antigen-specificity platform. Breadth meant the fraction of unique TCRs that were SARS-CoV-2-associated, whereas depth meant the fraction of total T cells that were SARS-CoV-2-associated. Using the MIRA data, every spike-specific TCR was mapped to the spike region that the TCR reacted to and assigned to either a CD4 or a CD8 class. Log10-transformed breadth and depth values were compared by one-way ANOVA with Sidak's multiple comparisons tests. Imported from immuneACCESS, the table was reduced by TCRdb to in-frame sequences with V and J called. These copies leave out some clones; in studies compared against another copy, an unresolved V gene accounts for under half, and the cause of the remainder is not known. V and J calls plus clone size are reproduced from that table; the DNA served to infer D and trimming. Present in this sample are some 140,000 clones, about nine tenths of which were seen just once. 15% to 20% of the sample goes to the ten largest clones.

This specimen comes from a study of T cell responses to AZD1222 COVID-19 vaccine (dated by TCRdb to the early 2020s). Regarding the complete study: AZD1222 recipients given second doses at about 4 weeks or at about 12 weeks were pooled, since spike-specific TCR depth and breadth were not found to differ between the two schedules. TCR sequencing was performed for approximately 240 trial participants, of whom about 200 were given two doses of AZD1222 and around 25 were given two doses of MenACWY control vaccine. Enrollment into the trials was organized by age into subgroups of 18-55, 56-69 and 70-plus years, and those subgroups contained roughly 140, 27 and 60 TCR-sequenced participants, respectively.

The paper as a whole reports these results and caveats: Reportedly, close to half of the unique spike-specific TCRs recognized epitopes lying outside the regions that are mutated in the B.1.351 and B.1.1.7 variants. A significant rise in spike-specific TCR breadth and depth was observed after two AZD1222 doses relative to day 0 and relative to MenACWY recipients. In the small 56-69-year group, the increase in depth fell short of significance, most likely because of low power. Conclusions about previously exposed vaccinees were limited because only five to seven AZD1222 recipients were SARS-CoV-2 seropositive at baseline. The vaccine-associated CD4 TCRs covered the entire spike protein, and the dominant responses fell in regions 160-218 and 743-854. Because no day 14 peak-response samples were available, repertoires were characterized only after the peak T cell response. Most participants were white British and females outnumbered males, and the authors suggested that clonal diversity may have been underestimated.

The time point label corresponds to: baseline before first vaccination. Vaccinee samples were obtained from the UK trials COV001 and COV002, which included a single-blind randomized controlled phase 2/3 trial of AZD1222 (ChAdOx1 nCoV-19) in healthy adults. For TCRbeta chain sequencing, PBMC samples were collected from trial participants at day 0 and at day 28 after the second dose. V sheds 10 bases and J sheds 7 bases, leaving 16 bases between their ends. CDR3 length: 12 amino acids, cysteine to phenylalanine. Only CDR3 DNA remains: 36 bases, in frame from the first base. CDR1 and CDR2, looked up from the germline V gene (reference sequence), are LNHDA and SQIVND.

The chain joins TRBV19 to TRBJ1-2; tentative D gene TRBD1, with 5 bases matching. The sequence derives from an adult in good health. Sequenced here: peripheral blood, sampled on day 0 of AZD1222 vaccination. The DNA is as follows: TGTGCCACCCAACAGGCCACGTCTGGCTACACCTTC. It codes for CATQQATSGYTF.